This paragraph reports one T cell receptor (beta chain). What it recognizes is unknown. CDR3 length equals 15 residues. Germline lookup yields CDR1 MNHNS and CDR2 SASEGT. The V end was cut by 10 bases, the J end by 2 bases, with 19 bases between. Primers for the PCR totalled 60 Vbeta and 13 Jbeta. Some clones are missing from TCRdb's copy, which holds only in-frame ones; the method was immunoSEQ multiplex PCR. Of around 160,000 clones in the sample, roughly 77% are singletons; the top ten hold 4.7%. This sample was included in a study of cytomegalovirus exposure and HLA in healthy donors. Turning to the study itself: Caucasian-associated ancestry cluster membership applied to 75% to 85% of approximately 420 genotyped donors.

Study-wide points: TCR beta sequences reportedly predicted most subjects' HLA-A and HLA-B alleles accurately.

What was sequenced was PBMCs. V is TRBV6-1 and J is TRBJ2-3; D is perhaps TRBD1 (5 bases). The sequence was obtained from a man younger than 35 in good health and CMV-seropositive. The CDR3 here is CAIKGARSTTDTQYF. The CDR3 DNA reads as TGTGCCATCAAAGGGGCCAGGAGTACCACAGATACGCAGTATTTT.